This T cell receptor beta chain was recorded in a study of Graves' ophthalmopathy and Graves' hyperthyroidism. Amplified material comprised TCR beta CDR3 regions derived from RNA transcripts. Second-round multiplex PCR came after first-round RT-PCR with HTBI primers. TCRdb recomputed calls from the multiplex PCR reads with MiXCR, one row per CDR3 protein. This sample has roughly 300,000 distinct CDR3 sequences, with about a sixth found just once. Findings of the study overall: Among thyroid clonotypes expanded above 0.001 frequency, most also appeared in blood.

The table lists this clonotype with many counts. Its specificity is unknown. CDR1 and CDR2 (germline): LNHDA, SQIVND (reference sequence). This CDR3 spans 14 amino acids. V lost 7 bases, J lost 3 bases, and 15 bases lay in between. Patients were left out if they had other autoimmune diseases, uncontrolled infections, pregnancy or lactation. The PBMCs were taken from about 9.7 ml of fresh peripheral blood. This receptor was identified in an adult man with Graves' ophthalmopathy. The rearrangement joins TRBV19 to TRBJ1-1, with D perhaps matching TRBD1 (6 bases). The sample was peripheral blood. The CDR3 loop reads CASKMVNRDTEAFF. In nucleotides, the CDR3 is TGTGCCAGTAAAATGGTCAACAGGGACACTGAAGCTTTCTTT.